This entry describes one T cell receptor beta chain. The antigen remains unidentified. TCRdb's table, derived via immunoSEQ multiplex PCR, lists solely in-frame clones and lacks some. The table records 55,000 to 80,000 clones, about 80% of them present only once. The data belong to a study of OX40 agonist ivuxolimab in advanced cancers. The overall study: Patients' therapy was ivuxolimab, an antibody that acts as an agonist of OX40 (CD134). Whole-study findings and limits: The antigen specificity of the peripheral T cells (those that were expanded) was not determined. Among the least clonally expanded were partial responders at 0.1-3.0 mg/kg.

There are 13 residues in the CDR3. Trimming pared 0 bases from V and 7 bases from J, leaving 10 bases between. In germline, CDR1 is SGHRS, CDR2 YFSETQ. The V and J genes are TRBV5-1 and TRBJ1-1, with D possibly TRBD1 on 6 matching bases. Sequences were derived from CD4+ or CD8+ T cells sorted from blood, sampled in a trial of the OX40 agonist ivuxolimab. The source of this sequence is an adult with an advanced solid tumor such as melanoma, head and neck, liver or kidney cancer. CDR3 residues: CASSLEQGIEAFF. As DNA, the CDR3 is TGCGCCAGCAGCTTGGAACAGGGAATTGAAGCTTTCTTT.